Presented here are 20 T cell receptor beta chains from one specimen sequenced in a study of blood T cell repertoires in COVID-19. Clones were sequenced by immunoSEQ multiplex PCR, and TCRdb holds only the in-frame ones, with some missing. This table has 250,000 to 300,000 clones, 85% to 90% appearing once. Material for sequencing was PBMCs or T cells enriched from blood (not recorded which). Source of these receptors: a young man who had recovered from COVID-19.

This sequence joins TRBV7-8 and TRBJ2-7, with D possibly being TRBD1 (6 bases). Germline V gene data show CDR1 as SGHVS and CDR2 as FQNEAQ. The V gene lost 0 bases and the J gene lost 6 bases, with 12 bases spanning the gap. The CDR3 has 14 residues. The CDR3 sequence is CASSLAGRGGEQYF. CDR3 nucleotide sequence: TGTGCCAGCAGCTTAGCCGGCAGGGGTGGCGAGCAGTACTTC.

The genes are TRBV3-1 (or the pseudogene TRBV3-2) and TRBJ1-4, with unresolved D. Germline V lookup: CDR1 LGHDT, CDR2 YNNKEL (reference sequence). CDR3 length equals 15 residues. The germline V and J ends were trimmed by 4 bases and 7 bases, with 16 bases remaining between them. The CDR3 spells CASSREFLSGEKLFF. CDR3 nucleotides: TGTGCCAGCAGCCGAGAATTCCTCAGTGGTGAAAAACTGTTTTTT.

The V and J genes are TRBV5-4 and TRBJ2-2; 9 bases fit TRBD2. Germline CDR1 and CDR2: SGHNT and YYREEE (reference sequence). With 0 bases clipped from V and 6 bases from J, the junction kept 6 bases outside the gene matches. The CDR3 covers 16 residues. CDR3 in DNA: TGTGCCAGCAGCTTGGTACTAGCGGGCGGGGCCGGGGAGCTGTTTTTT. Translating it yields CASSLVLAGGAGELFF.

The V and J genes are TRBV7-8 and TRBJ2-3; TRBD2 matches at 12 bases. CDR3 length equals 17 residues. Germline lookup yields CDR1 SGHVS and CDR2 FQNEAQ. Germline trimming cut 5 bases from V and 4 bases from J; bases unmatched to any gene: 10. CDR3 loop: CASSQGSASGGADTQYF. CDR3 sequence (DNA): TGTGCCAGCAGCCAGGGTTCCGCTAGCGGGGGGGCAGATACGCAGTATTTT.

The chain couples TRBV5-1 to TRBJ2-1; D is unclear. The CDR3 runs 12 residues. V was shortened by 4 bases and J by 3 bases, with 5 bases between the two germline ends. CDR1 is SGHRS and CDR2 is YFSETQ in the germline V gene. CDR3 sequence: CASSILYNEQFF. For the CDR3, the DNA is TGCGCCAGCAGCATACTCTACAATGAGCAGTTCTTC. The full variable domain, rest sourced from reference TRBV5-1 and TRBJ2-1, is KAGVTQTPRYLIKTRGQQVTLSCSPISGHRSVSWYQQTPGQGLQFLFEYFSETQRNKGNFPGRFSGRQFSNSRSEMNVSTLELGDSALYLCASSILYNEQFFGPGTRLTVL.

This clone was seen a few times. The chain employs TRBV6-2 or TRBV6-3 and TRBJ2-3; TRBD2 matches at 11 bases. The CDR3 length is 16 residues. Germline V gene sequence: CDR1 MNHEY, CDR2 SVGEGT. The trim removed 4 bases at V and 4 bases at J, leaving 7 bases unmatched. CDR3: CASSSVAGGGSDTQYF. CDR3 nucleotides: TGTGCCAGCAGTTCGGTAGCGGGAGGGGGGTCAGATACGCAGTATTTT.

This clone was detected only a few times. V is TRBV27 and J is TRBJ1-1, with D maybe TRBD1 (5 bases). Germline CDR1 reads MNHEY; CDR2 reads SMNVEV (reference sequence). This CDR3 region has 14 residues. V was pared by 2 bases and J by 4 bases, with 11 bases between. The CDR3 reads CASSLTRGSTEAFF. As DNA, the CDR3 is TGTGCCAGCAGTTTAACCCGGGGGAGCACTGAAGCTTTCTTT.

The count of this clone is one. V gene TRBV12-5 combines with J gene TRBJ1-4; 8 bases agree with TRBD1. Germline V gives CDR1 LGHNT, CDR2 FRNRAP. The CDR3 has 15 amino acids. Unmatched junction bases numbered 7, after V lost 5 bases and J lost 5 bases. CDR3 DNA: TGTGCTAGTGGTACCCAGACAGGGGCAAATGAAAAACTGTTTTTT. It encodes CASGTQTGANEKLFF. The entire variable domain, with the rest obtained from reference TRBV12-5 and TRBJ1-4, is as follows: DARVTQTPRHKVTEMGQEVTMRCQPILGHNTVFWYRQTMMQGLELLAYFRNRAPLDDSGMPKDRFSAEMPDATLATLKIQPSEPRDSAVYFCASGTQTGANEKLFFGSGTQLSVL.

In this sample, this clone turned up once. The chain has TRBV5-1 and TRBJ1-3; 7 bases map to TRBD1. V gave up 3 bases and J gave up 3 bases; unmatched junction bases: 9. The CDR3 runs to 16 residues. Germline V CDR1 and CDR2: SGHRS, YFSETQ. CDR3 loop: CASSYGTERYGNTIYF. The DNA of the CDR3 is TGCGCCAGCAGCTACGGGACAGAACGGTATGGAAACACCATATATTTT. The full variable domain, its missing parts supplied by reference TRBV5-1 and TRBJ1-3, is KAGVTQTPRYLIKTRGQQVTLSCSPISGHRSVSWYQQTPGQGLQFLFEYFSETQRNKGNFPGRFSGRQFSNSRSEMNVSTLELGDSALYLCASSYGTERYGNTIYFGEGSWLTVV.

This sequence joins TRBV29-1 and TRBJ2-7; D perhaps matches TRBD1 (5 bases). Trimming cost V 4 bases and J 3 bases, with 25 bases left between them. The CDR3 length is 17 residues. CDR1 is SQVTM and CDR2 is ANQGSEA in the germline V gene. CDR3 nucleotides: TGCAGCGTTGTTTTTAGGGCAGGGAAAGTTTTGAGCTACGAGCAGTACTTC. Residues: CSVVFRAGKVLSYEQYF.

V usage is TRBV20-1 and J usage is TRBJ2-3; D gene ambiguous. V lost 5 bases, J lost 6 bases, and 9 bases lay in between. CDR1 DFQATT and CDR2 SNEGSKA come from the germline V gene (reference sequence). The CDR3 sequence is 11 residues long. CDR3 residues: CSALPPDTQYF. In DNA, the CDR3 is TGCAGTGCTCTCCCTCCGGATACGCAGTATTTT.

The chain combines TRBV6-5 with TRBJ2-7; a possible D gene is TRBD2 (5 bases). The CDR3 runs to 13 residues. Germline V gives CDR1 MNHEY, CDR2 SVGAGI. V was trimmed by 10 bases and J by 6 bases, leaving 19 bases between them. CDR3 in amino acids: CATREASLGEQYF. The CDR3 DNA is TGTGCCACTCGGGAAGCCTCCCTGGGCGAGCAGTACTTC.

V usage is TRBV7-9 and J usage is TRBJ2-7, with D tentatively TRBD1 (6 bases). Germline assignment: CDR1 SEHNR and CDR2 FQNEAQ (reference sequence). Trimming took 4 bases from V and 3 from J, leaving 10 bases between them. CDR3 length: 13 amino acids. In nucleotides, the CDR3 is TGTGCCAGCAGCTCACCGACAGGCTACGAGCAGTACTTC. This translates into CASSSPTGYEQYF. The full variable domain, in which reference TRBV7-9 and TRBJ2-7 provide the parts outside the CDR3, is DTGVSQNPRHKITKRGQNVTFRCDPISEHNRLYWYRQTLGQGPEFLTYFQNEAQLEKSRLLSDRFSAERPKGSFSTLEIQRTEQGDSAMYLCASSSPTGYEQYFGPGTRLTVT.

J is TRBJ2-1 and V is TRBV7-3; no clear D gene. This CDR3 region has 16 residues. The germline V and J ends were trimmed by 5 bases and 1 base, with 15 bases remaining between them. CDR1 and CDR2 (germline): SGHTA, FQGTGA. The CDR3 protein is CASSRGSPRSYNEQFF. The CDR3 nucleotides read TGTGCCAGCAGCCGAGGATCCCCGAGGTCCTACAATGAGCAGTTCTTC.

This chain joins TRBV7-9 and TRBJ2-2, with 7 bases identical to TRBD2. V shed 5 bases, J shed 6 bases, and the junction held 12 bases outside the gene matches. CDR1 is SEHNR and CDR2 is FQNEAQ in the germline V gene (reference sequence). The CDR3 runs to 16 residues. CDR3 nucleotides: TGTGCCAGCAGCCCACCGGGAAATGGGAGGGCCGGGGAGCTGTTTTTT. Protein: CASSPPGNGRAGELFF. Full variable domain (missing parts from reference TRBV7-9 and TRBJ2-2): DTGVSQNPRHKITKRGQNVTFRCDPISEHNRLYWYRQTLGQGPEFLTYFQNEAQLEKSRLLSDRFSAERPKGSFSTLEIQRTEQGDSAMYLCASSPPGNGRAGELFFGEGSRLTVL.

This sequence joins TRBV6-5 and TRBJ1-2; weak D call: TRBD1 (6 bases). V was pared by 4 bases and J by 5 bases, with 11 bases between. The CDR3 is made up of 13 amino acids. The germline V gene encodes CDR1 MNHEY and CDR2 SVGAGI. The chain's CDR3 is CASSWDKGYGYTF. CDR3 coding DNA: TGTGCCAGCAGTTGGGACAAGGGGTATGGCTACACCTTC.

The V call is TRBV7-9, the J call TRBJ2-1; TRBD1 aligns across 8 bases. The germline gives CDR1 SEHNR, CDR2 FQNEAQ (reference sequence). The trim removed 5 bases at V and 8 bases at J, leaving 8 bases unmatched. This CDR3 spans 14 amino acids. In nucleotides, the CDR3 is TGTGCCAGCAGCCCCGGGGACAGGAACTATGAGCAGTTCTTC. Translated, it gives CASSPGDRNYEQFF.

This clone was observed a single time. The chain couples TRBV19 to TRBJ1-5; D is unclear. This CDR3 has 11 amino acids. The V gene lost 8 bases and the J gene lost 5 bases, with 7 bases spanning the gap. Germline V gives CDR1 LNHDA, CDR2 SQIVND (reference sequence). DNA for the CDR3: TGTGCCAGTGGAGTCTATCAGCCCCAGCATTTT. Translated: CASGVYQPQHF.

The rearrangement uses TRBV9 and TRBJ2-1; possible D gene TRBD2, 6 bases. CDR3 length: 16 residues. The V and J ends lost 3 bases and 2 bases respectively, with 15 bases between them. Looked up from germline, CDR1 is SGDLS and CDR2 is YYNGEE. The CDR3 sequence is CASSAKIAVTYNEQFF. The CDR3 DNA reads TGTGCCAGCAGCGCGAAAATAGCGGTTACCTACAATGAGCAGTTCTTC.

This sequence joins TRBV5-1 and TRBJ2-5; maybe TRBD2 (6 bases). The ends were cut back, 4 bases at V and 5 bases at J, with 12 bases in the middle. The CDR3 has 13 amino acids. The germline gives CDR1 SGHRS, CDR2 YFSETQ. CDR3 sequence reads: CASSPGLGETQYF. The DNA for the CDR3 is TGCGCCAGCAGCCCGGGACTGGGGGAGACCCAGTACTTC.